A single sample gave rise to the 25 T cell receptor beta chains below, sequenced in a study of vaccination effects on CD4 cells after COVID-19. ViraFEST expansion of antigen-specific CD4+ T cells with viral peptide pools preceded sequencing. An approximately 10-day culture period preceded the isolation of CD4+ T cells. Vaccine administered to participants consisted of two doses of either BNT162b2 or mRNA-1273. Their antigens remain unidentified. Generated by immunoSEQ multiplex PCR, the TCRdb table keeps only in-frame clones and is missing some. The data show over 80,000 clones, with 77% seen just once and around 1.1% held by the top ten. The specimen was CD4+ T cells from PBMCs cultured with HCoV-OC43 spike peptides, collected after COVID-19 vaccination. Described subset: HCoV-OC43 spike overlapping peptide pool stimulation. These TCRs come from a human donor who received a COVID-19 vaccine.

The rearrangement links TRBV23-1 to TRBJ2-7, with TRBD1 matching 8 bases. TRBV23-1 is an open reading frame whose function is uncertain. CDR3 size: 15 residues. Trimming removed 7 bases from V and 5 bases from J; junction bases left unmatched: 13. The CDR3 DNA is TGCGCCAGCACCGTAGGGGGGACAGGTTCGAACGAGCAGTACGTC. Its translation: CASTVGGTGSNEQYV.

In its sample, this clone was seen once. The chain combines TRBV9 with TRBJ2-1; D unclear. The CDR3 is 15 residues long. Germline V lookup: CDR1 SGDLS, CDR2 YYNGEE. Trimming left V 3 bases short and J 5 bases short, with 15 bases between. The CDR3, as DNA: TGTGCCAGCAGCGGCCAAACTATAATAAACAATGAGCAGTTCTTC. This gives the protein CASSGQTIINNEQFF. Supplemented by reference TRBV9 and TRBJ2-1, the full variable domain reads DSGVTQTPKHLITATGQRVTLRCSPRSGDLSVYWYQQSLDQGLQFLIQYYNGEERAKGNILERFSAQQFPDLHSELNLSSLELGDSALYFCASSGQTIINNEQFFGPGTRLTVL.

This chain connects TRBV21-1 to TRBJ1-4; the table's D gene call, TRBD1, was not cross checked with the DNA. TRBV21-1 is classified as a pseudogene. There are 15 residues in the CDR3. CDR3 nucleotide sequence: TGTGCCAGCACCCCAGGCGGAAAGGGGGATGAAAAACTGTTTTTT. Its translation: CASTPGGKGDEKLFF.

The V and J genes are TRBV6-1 and TRBJ2-5; tentative D call: TRBD2 (6 bases). This CDR3 has 22 amino acids. The germline V gene encodes CDR1 MNHNS and CDR2 SASEGT. Trimming cost V 2 bases and J 1 base, with 32 bases left between them. DNA of the CDR3: TGTGCCAGCAGTGAAATTCCCCCCGGGCCGCGGGGACTTCCAAATGTCCAAGAGACCCAGTACTTC. Its protein product is CASSEIPPGPRGLPNVQETQYF.

The rearrangement links TRBV7-6 to TRBJ1-2, with D perhaps matching TRBD1 (5 bases). The CDR3 extends over 14 amino acids. The germline V gene has CDR1 SGHVS and CDR2 FNYEAQ. V lost 5 bases to trimming and J lost 2 bases, with 12 bases between them. CDR3: CASSPGTENYGYTF. CDR3 nucleotides: TGTGCCAGCAGCCCCGGGACCGAGAACTATGGCTACACCTTC.

The chain's CDR3 is CAWSVTRAENTEAFF. For the CDR3, the DNA is TGTGCCTGGAGTGTAACTAGGGCGGAGAACACTGAAGCTTTCTTT. The V call is TRBV30, the J call TRBJ1-1; D uncertain. Germline V gene sequence: CDR1 GTSNPN, CDR2 SVGIG (reference sequence). The length of the CDR3 is 15 residues. V lost 0 bases, J lost 1 base, and 12 bases lay in between. Drawing the rest from reference TRBV30 and TRBJ1-1, the complete variable domain is SQTIHQWPATLVQPVGSPLSLECTVEGTSNPNLYWYRQAAGRGLQLLFYSVGIGQISSEVPQNLSASRPQDRQFILSSKKLLLSDSGFYLCAWSVTRAENTEAFFGQGTRLTVV.

This clone occurred a few times. The chain's CDR3 is CASSTRGDSGELFF. For the CDR3, the DNA is TGTGCCAGTAGTACCCGGGGGGATTCCGGGGAGCTGTTTTTT. The rearrangement joins TRBV19 to TRBJ2-2; 7 bases are shared with TRBD2. V lost 4 bases and J lost 6; bases outside the gene matches: 5. The CDR3 is 14 residues long. The germline V gene encodes CDR1 LNHDA and CDR2 SQIVND (reference sequence).

This chain connects TRBV2 to TRBJ1-5, with D uncertain. Trimming shortened V by 3 bases and J by 11 bases, and 8 bases separated the two germline ends. This CDR3 contains 11 residues. Germline assignment: CDR1 SNHLY and CDR2 FYNNEI. CDR3 bases: TGTGCCAGCAGTGACCTGGTAACCCAGCATTTT. Its translation is CASSDLVTQHF.

The table lists this clone with a few counts. V and J are TRBV7-9 and TRBJ2-3, with D unresolved. Per germline, CDR1 SEHNR and CDR2 FQNEAQ (reference sequence). The V gene lost 5 bases and the J gene lost 0 bases, with 15 bases spanning the gap. The CDR3 consists of 16 residues. The CDR3 loop is CASSKTITASTDTQYF. In DNA, the CDR3 is TGTGCCAGCAGCAAAACTATCACAGCTAGCACAGATACGCAGTATTTT.

The chain carries TRBV5-6 and TRBJ1-1; 10 positions agree with TRBD1. The CDR3 covers 16 residues. CDR1 and CDR2 from the germline V gene are SGHDT and YYEEEE. V was pared by 2 bases and J by 4 bases, with 8 bases of the junction left unmatched. The CDR3 loop is CASSFLTTGGITEAFF. The DNA of the CDR3 is TGTGCCAGCAGCTTCCTTACGACAGGGGGCATCACTGAAGCTTTCTTT.

This clone appeared once. The CDR3 DNA is TGCGCCAGCAGCTTGGTACCGGGGATGAACACTGAAGCTTTCTTT. Translated: CASSLVPGMNTEAFF. The rearrangement uses TRBV5-1 and TRBJ1-1; D is undetermined. The germline V and J ends were trimmed by 0 bases and 0 bases, with 9 bases remaining between them. In germline, CDR1 is SGHRS, CDR2 YFSETQ. The CDR3 loop spans 15 amino acids.

The rearrangement links TRBV6-2 or TRBV6-3 to TRBJ2-4; either TRBD1 or TRBD2 may fit D (5 bases each). Trimming took 2 bases from V and 11 from J, leaving 13 bases between them. This CDR3 contains 13 residues. The V gene's germline CDR1 is MNHEY and CDR2 SVGEGT. DNA for the CDR3: TGTGCCAGCAGTTACGGGACCCTTGGGGTTCAGTACTTC. Its protein product is CASSYGTLGVQYF.

The chain joins TRBV19 to TRBJ2-5; D not certain. Germline-derived CDR1 and CDR2 are LNHDA and SQIVND (reference sequence). Trimming removed 5 bases at V and 4 bases at J, with 14 bases between. The CDR3 runs to 14 residues. CDR3 sequence: CASSSTGRSETQYF. CDR3 in DNA: TGTGCCAGTAGTTCTACCGGGCGTTCAGAGACCCAGTACTTC.

The chain couples TRBV10-2 to TRBJ1-2; D is ambiguous. Germline assignment: CDR1 WSHSY and CDR2 SAAADI. The CDR3 contains 13 residues. V was cut by 2 bases and J by 5 bases, with 9 bases left in between. The DNA of the CDR3 is TGCGCCAGCAGTGAGACCCCAGAGTATGGCTACACCTTC. It yields the protein CASSETPEYGYTF.

This clone is a singleton in its sample. The rearrangement joins TRBV9 to TRBJ2-5, with D hard to call. Germline CDR1 reads SGDLS; CDR2 reads YYNGEE. The V gene lost 0 bases and the J gene lost 1 base, with 10 bases spanning the gap. The CDR3 is 15 amino acids. The CDR3 reads CASSVGQILQETQYF. The CDR3 DNA reads as TGTGCCAGCAGCGTAGGTCAGATACTCCAAGAGACCCAGTACTTC.

This clone was detected a few times. DNA of the CDR3: TGCGCCAGCAGCCAGGGTGGGACTAGAGAGACCCAGTACTTC. The encoded protein is CASSQGGTRETQYF. The rearrangement joins TRBV4-1 to TRBJ2-5; TRBD2 agrees at 8 bases. There are 14 residues in the CDR3. CDR1 MGHRA and CDR2 YSYEKL come from the germline V gene. The V and J ends lost 3 bases and 4 bases, in that order; junction bases with no gene match: 4.

The chain recombines TRBV29-1 with TRBJ1-5, with D hard to call. V gave up 6 bases and J gave up 1 base, with 16 bases separating them. This CDR3 is built from 15 residues. The germline V gene encodes CDR1 SQVTM and CDR2 ANQGSEA. In nucleotides, the CDR3 is TGCAGCGTAATGAGGTTGGAACAGAGCAATCAGCCCCAGCATTTT. This codes for CSVMRLEQSNQPQHF.

The genes are TRBV11-1 and TRBJ2-5, with TRBD2 identical over 7 bases. CDR1 and CDR2 (germline): SGHAT, FQDESV (reference sequence). The CDR3 has 15 residues. V shed 2 bases and J 2 bases; nucleotides not matched to a gene: 5. The CDR3 reads CASSLNLRGQETQYF. The CDR3 DNA follows: TGTGCCAGCAGCTTAAATCTGCGGGGGCAAGAGACCCAGTACTTC. Using reference TRBV11-1 and TRBJ2-5 for the parts outside the CDR3, the full variable domain is EAEVAQSPRYKITEKSQAVAFWCDPISGHATLYWYRQILGQGPELLVQFQDESVVDDSQLPKDRFSAERLKGVDSTLKIQPAELGDSAMYLCASSLNLRGQETQYFGPGTRLLVL.

The J gene is TRBJ2-2, the V gene TRBV24-1; a weak D match, TRBD2 (7 bases). The CDR3 totals 16 residues. Looked up from germline, CDR1 is KGHDR and CDR2 is SFDVKD. V lost 4 bases and J 7 bases, leaving 18 bases between the germline ends. CDR3 DNA: TGTGCCACCAGTGACCCGCGGGGAGGGGGGAACGGGGAGCTGTTTTTT. It codes for CATSDPRGGGNGELFF.

V is TRBV5-1 and J is TRBJ2-3, with 15 bases that match TRBD2. Unmatched junction bases numbered 6, after V lost 0 bases and J lost 4 bases. The CDR3 has 18 residues. Germline-derived CDR1 and CDR2 are SGHRS and YFSETQ. The DNA of the CDR3 is TGCGCCAGCAGCTTGGTCGGACTAGCGGGGGGGCATCCAGATACGCAGTATTTT. This gives the protein CASSLVGLAGGHPDTQYF.

The rearrangement uses TRBV7-3 and TRBJ2-3, with D maybe TRBD2 (7 bases). V lost 5 bases to trimming and J lost 1 base, with 16 bases between them. Germline CDR1 SGHTA, CDR2 FQGTGA. The CDR3 is made up of 16 amino acids. CDR3 coding DNA: TGTGCCAGCAGCCAGTTTACGGGGGGCGGCACAGATACGCAGTATTTT. Its translation is CASSQFTGGGTDTQYF.

The V and J genes are TRBV24-1 and TRBJ2-2, with TRBD1 as a possible D gene (6 bases). V lost 12 bases, J lost 7 bases, and 20 bases lay in between. The CDR3 contains 14 residues. The germline gives CDR1 KGHDR, CDR2 SFDVKD. In DNA form, the CDR3 reads TGTGCCGCAAAGGGGGTGGCAAACGACGGGGAGCTGTTTTTT. Encoded protein: CAAKGVANDGELFF.

V is TRBV9 and J is TRBJ2-1, with D unclear. The germline V gene has CDR1 SGDLS and CDR2 YYNGEE. Trimming removed 0 bases from V and 3 bases from J, with 7 bases in between. The CDR3 extends over 14 amino acids. The CDR3 DNA sequence: TGTGCCAGCAGCGTAGCTGCGGTCTACAATGAGCAGTTCTTC. This translates into CASSVAAVYNEQFF.

For the CDR3, the DNA is TGTGCCAGCAGCCTTGTTGATGGGAACACTGAAGCTTTCTTT. Translating it yields CASSLVDGNTEAFF. The chain carries TRBV2 and TRBJ1-1; D remains ambiguous. Germline CDR1 reads SNHLY; CDR2 reads FYNNEI. The germline V and J ends were trimmed by 6 bases and 1 base, with 12 bases remaining between them. This CDR3 is 14 amino acids long.

The chain has TRBV27 and TRBJ1-1; D not resolved. The CDR3 runs 15 residues. V was shortened by 6 bases and J by 2 bases, with 16 bases between the two germline ends. The germline V gene has CDR1 MNHEY and CDR2 SMNVEV (reference sequence). This CDR3 reads CASRSDASINTEAFF. The CDR3 DNA reads as TGTGCCAGCAGATCCGACGCCAGCATTAACACTGAAGCTTTCTTT.